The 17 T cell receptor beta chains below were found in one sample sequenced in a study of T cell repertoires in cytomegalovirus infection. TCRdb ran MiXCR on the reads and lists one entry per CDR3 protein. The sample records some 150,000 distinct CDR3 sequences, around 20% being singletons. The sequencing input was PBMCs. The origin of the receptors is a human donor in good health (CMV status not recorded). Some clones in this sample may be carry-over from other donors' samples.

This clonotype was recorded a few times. The CDR3 loop reads CASSATPGLAGGLYEQYF. Written as DNA, the CDR3 is TGTGCCAGCAGTGCGACACCGGGACTAGCGGGAGGGCTCTACGAGCAGTACTTC. The chain employs TRBV6-2 or TRBV6-3 and TRBJ2-7, with TRBD2 identical over 16 bases. The CDR3 loop spans 18 amino acids. Germline loops: CDR1 MNHEY, CDR2 SVGEGT. J lost 3 bases, V lost 5 bases, and 10 bases had no gene match.

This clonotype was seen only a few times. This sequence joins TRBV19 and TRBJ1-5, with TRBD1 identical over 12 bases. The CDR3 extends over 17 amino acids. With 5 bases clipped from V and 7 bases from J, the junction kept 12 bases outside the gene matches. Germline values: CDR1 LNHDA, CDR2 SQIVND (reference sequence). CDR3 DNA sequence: TGTGCCAGTAGTCCGGGGGACAGGGGGCGAACATGGCAGCCCCAGCATTTT. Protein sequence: CASSPGDRGRTWQPQHF. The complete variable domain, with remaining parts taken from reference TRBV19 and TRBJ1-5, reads DGGITQSPKYLFRKEGQNVTLSCEQNLNHDAMYWYRQDPGQGLRLIYYSQIVNDFQKGDIAEGYSVSREKKESFPLTVTSAQKNPTAFYLCASSPGDRGRTWQPQHFGDGTRLSIL.

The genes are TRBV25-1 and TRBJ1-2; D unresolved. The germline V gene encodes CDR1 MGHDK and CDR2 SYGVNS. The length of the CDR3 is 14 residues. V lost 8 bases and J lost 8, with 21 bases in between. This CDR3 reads CASSRGGSSRGYTF. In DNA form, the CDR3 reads TGTGCCAGCTCGCGAGGTGGGTCAAGCCGGGGCTACACCTTC.

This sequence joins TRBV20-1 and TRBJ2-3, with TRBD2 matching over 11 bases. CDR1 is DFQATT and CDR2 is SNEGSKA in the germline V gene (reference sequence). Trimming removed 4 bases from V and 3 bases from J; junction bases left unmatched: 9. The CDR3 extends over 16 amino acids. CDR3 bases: TGCAGTGCTAATTTCCCGGGACTAGCGGAGACAGATACGCAGTATTTT. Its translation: CSANFPGLAETDTQYF.

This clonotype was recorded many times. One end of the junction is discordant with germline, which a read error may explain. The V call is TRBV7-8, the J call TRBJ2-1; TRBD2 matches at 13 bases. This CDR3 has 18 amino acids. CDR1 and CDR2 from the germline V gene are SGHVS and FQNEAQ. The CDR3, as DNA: TGTGCCAGCAGCTTAAACGCGGGCACGGGACTAGCGGGGCCTACTCTACTCTTC. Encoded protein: CASSLNAGTGLAGPTLLF. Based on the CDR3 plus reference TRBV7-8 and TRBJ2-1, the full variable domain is GAGVSQSPRYKVAKRGQDVALRCDPISGHVSLFWYQQALGQGPEFLTYFQNEAQLDKSGLPSDRFFAERPEGSVSTLKIQRTQQEDSAVYLCASSLNAGTGLAGPTLLFGPGTRLTVL.

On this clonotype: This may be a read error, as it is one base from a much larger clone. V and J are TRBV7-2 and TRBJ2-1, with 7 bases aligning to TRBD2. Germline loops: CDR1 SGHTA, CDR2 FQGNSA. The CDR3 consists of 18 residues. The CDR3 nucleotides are TGTGCCAGCAGCCTGTATTACGGTGGGCGGGGGTCATACAATGATCAGTTCTTC. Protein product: CASSLYYGGRGSYNDQFF.

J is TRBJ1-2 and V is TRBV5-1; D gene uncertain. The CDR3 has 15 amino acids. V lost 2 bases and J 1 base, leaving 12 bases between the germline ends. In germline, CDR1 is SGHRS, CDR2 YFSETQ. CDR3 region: CASSFGARVNYGYTF. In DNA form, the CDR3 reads TGCGCCAGCAGCTTTGGAGCAAGGGTTAACTATGGCTACACCTTC.

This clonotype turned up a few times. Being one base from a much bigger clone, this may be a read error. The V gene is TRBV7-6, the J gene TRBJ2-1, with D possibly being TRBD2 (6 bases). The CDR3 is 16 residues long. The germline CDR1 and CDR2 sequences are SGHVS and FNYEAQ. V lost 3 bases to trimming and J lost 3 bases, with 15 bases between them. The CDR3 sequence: CASSLNSGTVYNEQFF. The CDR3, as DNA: TGTGCCAGCAGCTTGAACTCCGGGACTGTCTACAATGAGCAGTTCTTC.

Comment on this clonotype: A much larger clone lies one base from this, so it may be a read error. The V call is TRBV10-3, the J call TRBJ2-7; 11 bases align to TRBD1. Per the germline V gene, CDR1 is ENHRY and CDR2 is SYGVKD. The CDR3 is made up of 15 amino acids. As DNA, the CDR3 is TGTGCCGTCAGTGAGGGGACAGGGGGTCCCTACGAGCAGTACTTC. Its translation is CAVSEGTGGPYEQYF.

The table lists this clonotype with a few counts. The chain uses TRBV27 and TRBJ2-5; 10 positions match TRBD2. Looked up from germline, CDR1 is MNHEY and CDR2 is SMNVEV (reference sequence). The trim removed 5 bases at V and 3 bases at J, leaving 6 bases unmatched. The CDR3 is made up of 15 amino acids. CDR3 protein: CASSPLAGTEETQYF. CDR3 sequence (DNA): TGTGCCAGCAGTCCACTAGCGGGAACGGAAGAGACCCAGTACTTC.

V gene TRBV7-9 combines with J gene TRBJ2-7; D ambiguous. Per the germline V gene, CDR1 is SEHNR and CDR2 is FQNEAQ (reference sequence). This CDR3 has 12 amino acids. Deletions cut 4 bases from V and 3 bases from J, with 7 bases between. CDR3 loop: CASSSLGYEQYF. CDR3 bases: TGTGCCAGCAGCTCCCTGGGCTACGAGCAGTACTTC.

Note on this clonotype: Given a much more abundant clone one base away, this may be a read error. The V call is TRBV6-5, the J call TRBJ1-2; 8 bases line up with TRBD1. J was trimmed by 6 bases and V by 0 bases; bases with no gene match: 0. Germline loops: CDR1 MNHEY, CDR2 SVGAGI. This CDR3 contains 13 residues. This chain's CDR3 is CASSYSTGDGYTF. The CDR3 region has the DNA TGTGCCAGCAGTTACTCGACAGGGGATGGCTACACCTTC.

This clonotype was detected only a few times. CDR3 sequence: CASSPPRTGTGLAEQYF. In DNA form, the CDR3 reads TGTGCCAGCAGTCCGCCGCGGACCGGGACAGGGCTGGCCGAGCAGTACTTC. The chain has TRBV27 and TRBJ2-7; 9 bases are shared with TRBD1. The CDR3 spans 17 residues. Germline loops: CDR1 MNHEY, CDR2 SMNVEV (reference sequence). Losses at the gene ends were 5 bases for V and 6 bases for J; bases not matched to a gene: 17.

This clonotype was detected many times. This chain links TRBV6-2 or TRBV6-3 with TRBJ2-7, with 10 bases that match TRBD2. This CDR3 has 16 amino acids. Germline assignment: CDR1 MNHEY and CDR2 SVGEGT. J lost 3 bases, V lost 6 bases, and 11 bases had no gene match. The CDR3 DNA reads TGTGCCAGCAGCCCAGGACTAGCGGAGGGGCACTACGAGCAGTACTTC. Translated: CASSPGLAEGHYEQYF.

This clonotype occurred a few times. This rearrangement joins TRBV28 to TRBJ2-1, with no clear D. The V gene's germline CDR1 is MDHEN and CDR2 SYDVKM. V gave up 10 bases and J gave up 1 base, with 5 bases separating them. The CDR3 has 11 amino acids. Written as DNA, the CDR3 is TGTGCCACAAGGTCCTACAATGAGCAGTTCTTC. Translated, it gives CATRSYNEQFF.

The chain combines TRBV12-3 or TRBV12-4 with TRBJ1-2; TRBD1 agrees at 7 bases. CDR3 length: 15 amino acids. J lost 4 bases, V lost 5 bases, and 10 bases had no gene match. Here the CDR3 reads CASSPQQTGSYGYTF. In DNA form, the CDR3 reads TGTGCCAGCAGTCCCCAGCAGACAGGGTCCTATGGCTACACCTTC.

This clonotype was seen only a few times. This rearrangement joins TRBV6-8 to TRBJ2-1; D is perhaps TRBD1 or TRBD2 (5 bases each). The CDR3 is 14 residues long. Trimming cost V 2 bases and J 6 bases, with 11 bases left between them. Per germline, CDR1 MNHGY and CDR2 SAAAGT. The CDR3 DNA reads TGTGCCAGCAGTTACGAGGCAGGGACCAATGAGCAGTTCTTC. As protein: CASSYEAGTNEQFF.